This TCR beta chain was sequenced for a study of early T cells in non-severe SARS-CoV-2 infection. Background on the study: Sequencing targeted bulk RNA from unsorted whole blood, leaving chains unpaired. Study findings and constraints: The study's VDJdb matching favored anti-spike CD8 responses and missed private and CD4 specificities.

Unique molecular identifier tags were affixed to discrete cDNA molecules. TCRdb passed the 5' RACE reads through MiXCR, listing each CDR3 protein once. Of approximately 62,000 distinct CDR3 sequences detected, under 15% appear once; the ten largest clones hold around 4.6%. This clonotype occurred many times. Its matching antigen is unknown. CDR1 is ENHRY, CDR2 SYGVKD, per germline. V lost 4 bases and J 3 bases, leaving 6 bases between the germline ends. The CDR3 spans 13 residues. This receptor was taken from an adult who was a healthcare worker with PCR-confirmed SARS-CoV-2 infection or an uninfected control (not recorded which). The rearrangement uses TRBV10-3 and TRBJ2-2; tentatively, D is TRBD2 (5 bases). The sample was whole blood. CDR3 DNA sequence: TGTGCCATCAGTGGGACTCACACCGGGGAGCTGTTTTTT. Its protein product is CAISGTHTGELFF.